This T cell receptor (beta chain) stems from a study of control samples from healthy donors and cancer patients. Profiling relied on immunoSEQ multiplex PCR, and the TCRdb table lists in-frame clones only, not all of them. In the table there are 130,000 to 150,000 clones, 91% of which are singletons. The CDR3 runs to 18 residues. Germline CDR1 LGHDT, CDR2 YNNKEL (reference sequence). V trimming: 5 bases; J trimming: 2 bases; junction bases outside the gene matches: 14. The chain is built from TRBV3-1 (or the pseudogene TRBV3-2) and TRBJ2-3; 9 bases map to TRBD1. This clonotype was obtained from a man aged 25-45 years in good health. Sequencing input: blood. The DNA for the CDR3 is TGTGCCAGCAGCTGTCTGGGTTTGGGGACAGGGACCACAGATACGCAGTATTTT. It specifies CASSCLGLGTGTTDTQYF.